These 3 T cell receptor beta chains came from one sample sequenced in a study of tumor-infiltrating lymphocytes in primary liver carcinoma (dated by TCRdb to between 2016 and 2019). TRIzol reagent was used to extract blood RNA from unsorted whole blood, while the DNeasy Blood & Tissue kit provided the germline DNA. The sequencer listed for this sample is Illumina HiSeq 2500. A constant-region primer and ProtoScript II reverse transcriptase were used to reverse-transcribe TCRbeta-specific cDNA from about 500 ng total RNA. TCRbeta libraries were built with three nested multiplex PCR rounds, a slightly modified ARM-PCR procedure. The first two PCR rounds used multiplex TRBV1-TRBV30 forward primers with a Cbeta reverse primer, each for 10 cycles. TCRdb applied fastp at Q25 and MiXCR to the public reads, then kept only in-frame beta chains. When rows share a CDR3 protein, they turn into one entry using the most common DNA and genes. This sample holds about 300,000 distinct CDR3 sequences; approximately 65% were observed only once. The ten largest clones capture roughly 10% of the sample.

The sequencing input was peripheral blood. The receptors come from a middle-aged man with primary liver carcinoma and hepatitis B virus infection.

Remarks on this clonotype: A single base separates this from a much larger clone, so it may be a read error. V is TRBV7-8 and J is TRBJ1-3, with 7 positions matching TRBD1. In germline, CDR1 is SGHVS, CDR2 FQNEAQ. The CDR3 has 15 residues. CDR3 amino acids: CVSSPDRVGGNTIYF. DNA for the CDR3: TGTGTCAGCAGCCCCGACAGGGTCGGTGGAAACACCATATATTTT.

Ten or more counts support this clonotype. Here the CDR3 DNA reads TGCAGCGTTGACCTAGGACAGGACTTAGAGACCCAGTACTTC. Protein product: CSVDLGQDLETQYF. The J gene is TRBJ2-5, the V gene TRBV29-1; TRBD1 matches 7 bases. The trim removed 3 bases at V and 4 bases at J, leaving 8 bases unmatched. Germline CDR1 reads SQVTM; CDR2 reads ANQGSEA. The CDR3 has 14 residues.

The chain couples TRBV5-1 to TRBJ2-7; D not resolved. Looked up from germline, CDR1 is SGHRS and CDR2 is YFSETQ. Trimming pared 6 bases from V and 2 bases from J, leaving 6 bases between. The CDR3 extends over 11 amino acids. The CDR3 spells CASTNTYEQYF. The CDR3 bases are TGCGCCAGCACCAACACCTACGAGCAGTACTTC.